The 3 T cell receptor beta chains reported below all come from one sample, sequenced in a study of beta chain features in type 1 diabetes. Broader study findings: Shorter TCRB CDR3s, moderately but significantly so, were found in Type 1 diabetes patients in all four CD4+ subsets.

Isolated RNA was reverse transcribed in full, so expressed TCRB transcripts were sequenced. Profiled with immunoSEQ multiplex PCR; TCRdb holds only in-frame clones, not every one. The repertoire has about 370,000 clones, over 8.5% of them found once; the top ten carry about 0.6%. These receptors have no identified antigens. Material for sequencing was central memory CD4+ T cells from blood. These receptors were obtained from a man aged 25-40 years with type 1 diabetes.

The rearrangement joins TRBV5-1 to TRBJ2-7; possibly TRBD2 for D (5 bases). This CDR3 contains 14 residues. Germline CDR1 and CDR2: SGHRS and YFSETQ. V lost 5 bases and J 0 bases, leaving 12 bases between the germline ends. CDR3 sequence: CASRGNSDSYEQYF. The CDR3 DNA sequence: TGCGCCAGCAGAGGGAATAGCGACTCCTACGAGCAGTACTTC.

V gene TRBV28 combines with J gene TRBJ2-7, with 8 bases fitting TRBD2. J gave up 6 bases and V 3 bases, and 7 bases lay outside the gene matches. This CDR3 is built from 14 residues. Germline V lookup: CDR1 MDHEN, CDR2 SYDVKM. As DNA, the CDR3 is TGTGCCAGCAGTTTGGGGACTAGGGAAAGCGAGCAGTACTTC. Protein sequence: CASSLGTRESEQYF.

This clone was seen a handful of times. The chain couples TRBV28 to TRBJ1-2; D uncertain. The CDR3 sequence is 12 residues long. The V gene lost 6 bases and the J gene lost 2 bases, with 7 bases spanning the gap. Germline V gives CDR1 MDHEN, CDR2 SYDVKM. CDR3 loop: CASRTGNYGYTF. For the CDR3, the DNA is TGTGCCAGCAGAACGGGCAACTATGGCTACACCTTC.